This TCR beta chain was obtained from a study of blood T cell repertoires in COVID-19. About the study: Donors in the United States, Italy and Spain gave samples during acute or convalescent COVID-19. Nucleic acid was either cDNA or gDNA, and it came from T cells, B-cell-depleted T cells, or PBMCs.

Sequencing was performed with immunoSEQ multiplex PCR; in TCRdb, only in-frame clones are kept and a portion is missing. The profile covers about 100,000 clones, with roughly 86% appearing a single time and around 3% taken by the ten largest. The TCR originated in a man in his fifties or sixties with active or convalescent COVID-19. Source material: peripheral blood.

In nucleotides, the CDR3 is TGTGCCAGCAGACCTTCGGGACTAGCGGGGGGGTACACCGGGGAGCTGTTTTTT. Its translation: CASRPSGLAGGYTGELFF. The chain combines TRBV27 with TRBJ2-2; 16 positions match TRBD2. The CDR3 runs to 18 residues. Trimming took 6 bases from V and 3 from J; bases not matched to a gene: 7. Germline V gene data show CDR1 as MNHEY and CDR2 as SMNVEV (reference sequence).